These 11 T cell receptor beta chains came from one sample sequenced in a study of T cell repertoires in cytomegalovirus infection. TCRdb reprocessed the reads via MiXCR and lists one record per CDR3 protein. The data contain approximately 500,000 distinct CDR3 sequences, about 15% of them seen just once; the ten biggest clones take up 20% to 30%. The sequenced material came from CD8+ T cells from PBMCs. The origin of the receptors is a human donor in good health (CMV status not recorded). Some clones in this sample may be carry-over from other donors' samples.

This clonotype was counted only a few times. The V call is TRBV3-1, the J call TRBJ2-3; TRBD1 is a possible D gene (6 bases). The V gene's germline CDR1 is LGHDT and CDR2 YNNKEL (reference sequence). V was shortened by 1 base and J by 2 bases, with 13 bases between the two germline ends. The CDR3 totals 16 residues. Here the CDR3 reads CASSQGGQGTTDTQYF. DNA for the CDR3: TGTGCCAGCAGCCAAGGGGGGCAGGGAACCACAGATACGCAGTATTTT.

The chain recombines TRBV6-5 with TRBJ2-7; possibly TRBD1 or TRBD2 for D (5 bases each). V was pared by 2 bases and J by 4 bases, with 12 bases between. This CDR3 spans 14 amino acids. CDR1 and CDR2 (germline): MNHEY, SVGAGI. As DNA, the CDR3 is TGTGCCAGCAGTTACGGTAGCGAGGGGTACGAGCAGTACTTC. It translates to CASSYGSEGYEQYF.

This clonotype showed up many times. This sequence joins TRBV7-6 and TRBJ1-1, with D perhaps TRBD1 (6 bases). This CDR3 is 16 amino acids long. The germline CDR1 and CDR2 sequences are SGHVS and FNYEAQ. Deletions cut 4 bases from V and 2 bases from J, with 17 bases between. The CDR3 region is CASSSGDTFSNTEAFF. Here the CDR3 DNA reads TGTGCCAGCAGCTCCGGGGACACATTTTCTAACACTGAAGCTTTCTTT. Together with reference TRBV7-6 and TRBJ1-1, the CDR3 gives the full variable domain: GAGVSQSPRYKVTKRGQDVALRCDPISGHVSLYWYRQALGQGPEFLTYFNYEAQQDKSGLPNDRFSAERPEGSISTLTIQRTEQRDSAMYRCASSSGDTFSNTEAFFGQGTRLTVV.

This clonotype has just a few counts. The rearrangement links TRBV7-6 to TRBJ2-3; the D gene is possibly TRBD2 (5 bases). The V end lost 11 bases, the J end lost 5 bases, and 14 bases lay between the germline ends. Germline V CDR1 and CDR2: SGHVS, FNYEAQ. CDR3 length: 12 residues. This CDR3 reads CARGGFGDTQYF. CDR3 bases: TGTGCCCGGGGTGGCTTCGGAGATACGCAGTATTTT.

This clonotype came up many times. The V call is TRBV4-1, the J call TRBJ2-7, with D unresolved. CDR3 length: 15 residues. From germline, CDR1 is MGHRA and CDR2 YSYEKL. The ends were cut back, 0 bases at V and 2 bases at J, with 11 bases in the middle. CDR3 bases: TGCGCCAGCAGCCAAGATACGGGTGTAACCTACGAGCAGTACTTC. This encodes CASSQDTGVTYEQYF.

The chain uses TRBV5-5 and TRBJ2-3; a possible D gene is TRBD1 (7 bases). CDR3 size: 14 residues. Germline V gene sequence: CDR1 SGHKS, CDR2 YYEKEE (reference sequence). Trimming removed 4 bases at V and 3 bases at J, with 12 bases between. The DNA for the CDR3 is TGTGCCAGCAGCGGGGCAGGGGGGACAGATACGCAGTATTTT. It is translated as CASSGAGGTDTQYF. Using reference TRBV5-5 and TRBJ2-3 for the parts outside the CDR3, the full variable domain is DAGVTQSPTHLIKTRGQQVTLRCSPISGHKSVSWYQQVLGQGPQFIFQYYEKEERGRGNFPDRFSARQFPNYSSELNVNALLLGDSALYLCASSGAGGTDTQYFGPGTRLTVL.

This clonotype has at least ten counts. This chain uses TRBV7-6 with TRBJ2-3; possibly TRBD2 for D (5 bases). Trimming removed 2 bases from V and 0 bases from J, with 15 bases in between. Germline-derived CDR1 and CDR2 are SGHVS and FNYEAQ. The CDR3 loop spans 17 amino acids. The CDR3 sequence: CASSLREGLSSTDTQYF. CDR3 DNA sequence: TGTGCCAGCAGCTTAAGAGAGGGCCTTTCTAGCACAGATACGCAGTATTTT.

This clonotype was recorded a few times. This chain links TRBV28 with TRBJ2-7; TRBD2 aligns across 7 bases. Trimming at V came to 4 bases and at J to 5 bases, leaving 11 bases not matched to a gene. Germline V gives CDR1 MDHEN, CDR2 SYDVKM. The CDR3 totals 15 residues. CDR3 DNA: TGTGCCAGCAGTTCCTTAGGCGGGAGACTTGACGAGCAGTACTTC. Its protein product is CASSSLGGRLDEQYF.

This clonotype showed up many times. The chain uses TRBV7-9 and TRBJ1-2; TRBD1 matches 7 bases. CDR1 and CDR2 from the germline V gene are SEHNR and FQNEAQ (reference sequence). This CDR3 region has 13 residues. V was pared by 3 bases and J by 7 bases, with 5 bases of the junction left unmatched. The CDR3 DNA is TGTGCCAGCAGCTTGCGACAGGGCCCTGGCTACACCTTC. Translated: CASSLRQGPGYTF.

This clonotype appeared many times. The chain recombines TRBV28 with TRBJ2-1; 10 nucleotides match TRBD2. Germline lookup yields CDR1 MDHEN and CDR2 SYDVKM. The CDR3 spans 19 residues. V shed 3 bases and J 2 bases; nucleotides not matched to a gene: 13. The CDR3 region is CASSFPVAGGPRTYNEQFF. In DNA form, the CDR3 reads TGTGCCAGCAGTTTTCCTGTAGCGGGAGGCCCTAGGACCTACAATGAGCAGTTCTTC.

At least ten counts were recorded for this clonotype. V is TRBV29-1 and J is TRBJ2-7; D might be TRBD2 (7 bases). Looked up from germline, CDR1 is SQVTM and CDR2 is ANQGSEA. The CDR3 is 15 amino acids. The germline V and J ends were trimmed by 5 bases and 3 bases, with 20 bases remaining between them. The CDR3 bases are TGCAGCGTTATAGGAGGGGGGGGCGTCGGCTACGAGCAGTACTTC. Translation gives CSVIGGGGVGYEQYF.